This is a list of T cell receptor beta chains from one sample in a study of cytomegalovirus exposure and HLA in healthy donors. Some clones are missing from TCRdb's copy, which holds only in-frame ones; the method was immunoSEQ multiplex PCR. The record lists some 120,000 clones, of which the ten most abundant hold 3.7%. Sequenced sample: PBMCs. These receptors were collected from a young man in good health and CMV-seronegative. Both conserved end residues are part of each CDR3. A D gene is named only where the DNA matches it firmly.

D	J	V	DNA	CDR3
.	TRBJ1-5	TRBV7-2	TGTGCCAGCAGCTTAGTTGGAGGGGCGGATCAGCCCCAGCATTTT	CASSLVGGADQPQHF
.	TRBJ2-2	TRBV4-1	TGCGCCAGCAGTCTACGTCGTCCATTGTACACCGGGGAGCTGTTTTTT	CASSLRRPLYTGELFF
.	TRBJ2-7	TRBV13	TGTGCCAGCAGCTTAGGCAATAGGGGCGCGTACGAGCAGTACTTC	CASSLGNRGAYEQYF
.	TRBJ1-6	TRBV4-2	TGTGCCAGCAGCCAGAGGGTAGACCCGTATAATTCACCCCTCCACTTT	CASSQRVDPYNSPLHF
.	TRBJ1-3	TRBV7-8	TGTGCCAGCAGCTTGACAGATTCTGGAAACACCATATATTTT	CASSLTDSGNTIYF
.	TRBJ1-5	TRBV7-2	TGTGCCAGCAGCTTAGGTCTTGGCGGGTATAGCAATCAGCCCCAGCATTTT	CASSLGLGGYSNQPQHF
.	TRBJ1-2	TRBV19	TGTGCCAGTGGGGTGAACCAGGCTAGCGGCTACACCTTC	CASGVNQASGYTF
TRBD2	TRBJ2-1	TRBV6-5	TGTGCCAGCACCCCGGGAAGCGGGGGCTACAATGAGCAGTTCTTC	CASTPGSGGYNEQFF
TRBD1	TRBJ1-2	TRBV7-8	TGTGCCAGCAGCTTAGGTGACAGGGGGAACTATGGCTACACCTTC	CASSLGDRGNYGYTF
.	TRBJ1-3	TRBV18	TGTGCCAGCTCCCAAATTGGGCCAAGCTCTGGAAACACCATATATTTT	CASSQIGPSSGNTIYF
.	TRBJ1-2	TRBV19	TGTGCCAGCAGTGGACAGATGAAGGGGTTTGACTATGGCTACACCTTC	CASSGQMKGFDYGYTF
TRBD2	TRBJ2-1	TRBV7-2	TGTGCCAGCAGCTTTTGGGGGGGGAATGAGCAGTTCTTC	CASSFWGGNEQFF
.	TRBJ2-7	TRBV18	TGTGCCAGCTCACCTCCCGCCCGGGATTCCTACGAGCAGTACTTC	CASSPPARDSYEQYF
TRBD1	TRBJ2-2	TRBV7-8	TGTGCCAGCAGCCAAAGACAGGGAACGAACACCGGGGAGCTGTTTTTT	CASSQRQGTNTGELFF
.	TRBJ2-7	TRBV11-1	TGTGCCAGCAGCCGCGTTGTGGGGGCTAGCTCCTACGAGCAGTACTTC	CASSRVVGASSYEQYF
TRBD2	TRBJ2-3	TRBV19	TGTGCCAGTAAGACCCTAGCGGGGGGCACAGATACGCAGTATTTT	CASKTLAGGTDTQYF
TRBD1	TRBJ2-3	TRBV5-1	TGCGCCAGCAGCTTGGGGACAGGGGGGCCAGATACGCAGTATTTT	CASSLGTGGPDTQYF
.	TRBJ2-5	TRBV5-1	TGCGCCAGCCGACTAGGGGAGACCCAGTACTTC	CASRLGETQYF
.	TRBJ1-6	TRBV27	TGTGCCAGCAGTAGGAGAGAGGATTCACCCCTCCACTTT	CASSRREDSPLHF
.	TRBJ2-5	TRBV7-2	TGTGCCAGCAGCTTAGCGCTACAGGGTCGATGGACCCAGTACTTC	CASSLALQGRWTQYF
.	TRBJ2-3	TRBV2	TGTGCCAGCAATCAGGACAGCATAGGAGATACGCAGTATTTT	CASNQDSIGDTQYF
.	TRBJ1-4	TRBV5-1	TGCGCCAGCAGCTTGATGACAGATGAAAAACTGTTTTTT	CASSLMTDEKLFF
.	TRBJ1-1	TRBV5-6	TGTGCCAGCAGCGGGAGGGCTACGGGCGAAGCTTTCTTT	CASSGRATGEAFF
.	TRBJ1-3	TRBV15	TGTGCCACCAGCAGAGGTACAGGGAAGGGGTTCTCTGGAAACACCATATATTTT	CATSRGTGKGFSGNTIYF
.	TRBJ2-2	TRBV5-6	TGTGCCAGCAGCTTGGCCGGCAGGGGCGGTTTCTTCGGGGAGCTGTTTTTT	CASSLAGRGGFFGELFF
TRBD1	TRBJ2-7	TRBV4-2	TGTGCCAGCAGCCAAGAAGGACAGGGGTACGAGCAGTACTTC	CASSQEGQGYEQYF
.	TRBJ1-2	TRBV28	TGTGCCAGCAGTTTATTCCAGGCCGCCTATGGCTACACCTTC	CASSLFQAAYGYTF
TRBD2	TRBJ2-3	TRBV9	TGTGCCAGCACTATCGGGACTAGCATTGATACGCAGTATTTT	CASTIGTSIDTQYF
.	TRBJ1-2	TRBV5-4	TGTGCCGTCCATTCAGGGAGGTCACGGGATGGCTACACCTTC	CAVHSGRSRDGYTF
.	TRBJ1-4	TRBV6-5	TGTGCCAGCAGTCGACAGGAACAATGCGAAAAACTGTTTTTT	CASSRQEQCEKLFF
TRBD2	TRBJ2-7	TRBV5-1	TGCGCCAGCAGCTCCTCCGGCCTAGCGGGGGGTGAGCAGTACTTC	CASSSSGLAGGEQYF
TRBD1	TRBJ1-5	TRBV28	TGTGCCAGCAGTCTCGGACAGGGTGGACAGCCCCAGCATTTT	CASSLGQGGQPQHF
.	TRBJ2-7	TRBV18	TGTGCCAGCTCACCGAACAATCCCTACGAGCAGTACTTC	CASSPNNPYEQYF
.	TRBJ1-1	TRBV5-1	TGCGCCAGCAGCTTTTTAGAGGGTGAAGCTTTCTTT	CASSFLEGEAFF
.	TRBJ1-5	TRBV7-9	TGTGCCAGCAGCTCAGGCGGGAGCGGGGCTCATAGCAATCAGCCCCAGCATTTT	CASSSGGSGAHSNQPQHF
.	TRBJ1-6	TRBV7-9	TGTGCCAGCAGTCGAGGCAGCTCCTATAATTCACCCCTCCACTTT	CASSRGSSYNSPLHF
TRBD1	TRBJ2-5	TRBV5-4	TGTGCCAGCAGCCCCTCTAGGACAGGGAACGGGGAGACCCAGTACTTC	CASSPSRTGNGETQYF
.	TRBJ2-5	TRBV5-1	TGCGCCAGCAGCTTACAGGGACCGGAGACCCAGTACTTC	CASSLQGPETQYF
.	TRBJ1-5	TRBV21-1	TGTGCCAGCAGCAAACCGGGGGAGGATAGCAATCAGCCCCAGCATTTT	CASSKPGEDSNQPQHF
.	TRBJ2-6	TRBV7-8	TGTGCCAGCAGCTTACTCGAGGGCACTGGGGCCAACGTCCTGACTTTC	CASSLLEGTGANVLTF
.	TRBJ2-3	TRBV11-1	TGTGCCAGCGGACCGGGACTCCTCCCAGATACGCAGTATTTT	CASGPGLLPDTQYF
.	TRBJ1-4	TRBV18	TGTGCCAGCTCACCACAGAGGGATCCGGTTGAAAAACTGTTTTTT	CASSPQRDPVEKLFF
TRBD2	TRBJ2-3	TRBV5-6	TGTGCCAGCAGCTCACGGAGGACTAGCGGCACAGATACGCAGTATTTT	CASSSRRTSGTDTQYF
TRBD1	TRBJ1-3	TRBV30	TGTGCCTGGAGTCCCGGACAGGGGTTACCTTACTCTGGAAACACCATATATTTT	CAWSPGQGLPYSGNTIYF
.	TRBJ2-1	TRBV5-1	TGCGCCAGCAGCTTGGCCAGCGGCACTCCTTACAATGAGCAGTTCTTC	CASSLASGTPYNEQFF
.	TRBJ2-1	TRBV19	TGTGCCAGTAGTTGGGGGCGCATAAATGAGCAGTTCTTC	CASSWGRINEQFF
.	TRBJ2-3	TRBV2	TGTGCCAGCAGACAAGGAGAGAACACAGATACGCAGTATTTT	CASRQGENTDTQYF
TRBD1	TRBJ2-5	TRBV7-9	TGTGCCAGCAGCTTAGGCCGGGGACAGGTCCAAGAGACCCAGTACTTC	CASSLGRGQVQETQYF
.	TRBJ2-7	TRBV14	TGTGCCAGCAGCCAACATATCAGGAATAGCTCCTACGAGCAGTACTTC	CASSQHIRNSSYEQYF
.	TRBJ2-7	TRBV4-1	TGCGCCAGCAGCTCCAGCCTACAACTAGGCTCCTACGAGCAGTACTTC	CASSSSLQLGSYEQYF
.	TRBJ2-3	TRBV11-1	TGTGCCAGCAGCTTAGAAGCGAGCAACACAGATACGCAGTATTTT	CASSLEASNTDTQYF
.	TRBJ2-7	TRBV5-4	TGTGCCAGCAGCTTCAAGGTTGGGGGGGGCCTTCGCGAGCAGTACTTC	CASSFKVGGGLREQYF
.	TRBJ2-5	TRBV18	TGTGCCAGCTCACCACCCTCAGGTCAAGAGACCCAGTACTTC	CASSPPSGQETQYF
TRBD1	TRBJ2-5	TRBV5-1	TGCGCCAGCAGACCTGGGACAGGCCAAGAGACCCAGTACTTC	CASRPGTGQETQYF
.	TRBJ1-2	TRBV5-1	TGCGCCAGTAGCTTGGAACAGGGAACGGGATACGGCTACACCTTC	CASSLEQGTGYGYTF
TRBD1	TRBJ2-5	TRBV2	TGTGCCAGCAGTAGCCCCCGGACAGGGGATGGCCAAGAGACCCAGTACTTC	CASSSPRTGDGQETQYF
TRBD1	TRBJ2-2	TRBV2	TGTGCCAGCATGGGACAGGGTACCGGGGAGCTGTTTTTT	CASMGQGTGELFF
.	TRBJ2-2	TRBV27	TGTGCCAGCAGTTTATCGTGGGGACTCATAACCGGGGAGCTGTTTTTT	CASSLSWGLITGELFF
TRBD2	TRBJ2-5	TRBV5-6	TGTGCCAGCAGTTCTTTTCCTGGGACTAGCGGGGCCTTCCAAGAGACCCAGTACTTC	CASSSFPGTSGAFQETQYF